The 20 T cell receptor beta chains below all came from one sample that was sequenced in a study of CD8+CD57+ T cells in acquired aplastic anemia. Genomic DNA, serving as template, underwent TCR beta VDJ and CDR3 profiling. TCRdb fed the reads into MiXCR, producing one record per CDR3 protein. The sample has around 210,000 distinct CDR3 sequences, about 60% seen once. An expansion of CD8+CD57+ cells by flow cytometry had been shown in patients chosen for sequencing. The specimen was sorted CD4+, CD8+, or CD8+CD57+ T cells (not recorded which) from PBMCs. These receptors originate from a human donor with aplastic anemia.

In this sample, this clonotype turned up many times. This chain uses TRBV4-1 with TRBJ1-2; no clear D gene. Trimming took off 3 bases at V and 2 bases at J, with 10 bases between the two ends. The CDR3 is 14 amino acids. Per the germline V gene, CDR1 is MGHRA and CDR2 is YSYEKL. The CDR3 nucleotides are TGCGCCAGCAGCCACCCCCAGGCCAACTATGGCTACACCTTC. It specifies CASSHPQANYGYTF.

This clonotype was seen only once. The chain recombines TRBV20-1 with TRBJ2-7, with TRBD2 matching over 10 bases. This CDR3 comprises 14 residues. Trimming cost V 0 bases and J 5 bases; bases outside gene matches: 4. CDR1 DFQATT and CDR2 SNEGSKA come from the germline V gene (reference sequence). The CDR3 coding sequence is TGCAGTGCTAGAGACCCTAGCGGGGGCGACGAGCAGTACTTC. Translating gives CSARDPSGGDEQYF.

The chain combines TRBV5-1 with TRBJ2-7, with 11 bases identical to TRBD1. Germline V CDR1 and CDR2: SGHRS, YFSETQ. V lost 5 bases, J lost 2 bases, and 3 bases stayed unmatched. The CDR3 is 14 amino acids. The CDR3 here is CASRRDRGTYEQYF. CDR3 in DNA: TGCGCCAGCAGACGGGACAGGGGGACCTACGAGCAGTACTTC.

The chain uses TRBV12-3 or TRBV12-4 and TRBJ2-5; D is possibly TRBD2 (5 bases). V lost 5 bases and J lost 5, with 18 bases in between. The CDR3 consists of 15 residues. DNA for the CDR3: TGTGCCAGCAGTCCGGACTCCGACATAACCGAGACCCAGTACTTC. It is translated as CASSPDSDITETQYF.

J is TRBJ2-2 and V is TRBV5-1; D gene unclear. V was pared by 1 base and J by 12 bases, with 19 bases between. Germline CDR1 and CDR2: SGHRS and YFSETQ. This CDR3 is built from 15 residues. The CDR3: CASSLRRIPTLKLFF. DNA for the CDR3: TGCGCCAGCAGCTTGAGAAGGATCCCAACACTGAAGCTGTTTTTT.

CDR3 residues: CASSWEGSGNTIYF. For the CDR3, the DNA is TGCGCCAGCAGCTGGGAGGGCTCGGGAAACACCATATATTTT. The chain uses TRBV10-2 and TRBJ1-3; D unclear. The CDR3 extends over 14 amino acids. CDR1 and CDR2 (germline): WSHSY, SAAADI. The germline V and J ends were trimmed by 6 bases and 4 bases, with 13 bases remaining between them.

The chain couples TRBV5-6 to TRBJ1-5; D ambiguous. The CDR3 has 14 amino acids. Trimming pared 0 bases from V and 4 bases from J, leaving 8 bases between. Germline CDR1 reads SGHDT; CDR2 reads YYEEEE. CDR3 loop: CASSLAGNNQPQHF. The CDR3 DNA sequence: TGTGCCAGCAGCTTGGCCGGCAATAATCAGCCCCAGCATTTT. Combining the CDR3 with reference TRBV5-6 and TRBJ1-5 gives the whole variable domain DAGVTQSPTHLIKTRGQQVTLRCSPKSGHDTVSWYQQALGQGPQFIFQYYEEEERQRGNFPDRFSGHQFPNYSSELNVNALLLGDSALYLCASSLAGNNQPQHFGDGTRLSIL.

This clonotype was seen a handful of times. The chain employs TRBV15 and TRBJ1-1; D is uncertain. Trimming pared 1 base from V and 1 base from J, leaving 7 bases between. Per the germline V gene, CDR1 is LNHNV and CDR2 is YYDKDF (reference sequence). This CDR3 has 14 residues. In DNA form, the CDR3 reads TGTGCCACCAGCAGAGGACGGGAGAACACTGAAGCTTTCTTT. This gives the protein CATSRGRENTEAFF.

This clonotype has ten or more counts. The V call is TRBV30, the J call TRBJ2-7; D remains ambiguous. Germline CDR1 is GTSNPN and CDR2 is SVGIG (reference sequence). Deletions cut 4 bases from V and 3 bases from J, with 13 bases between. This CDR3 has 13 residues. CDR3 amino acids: CAWTAGTDYEQYF. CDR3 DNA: TGTGCCTGGACCGCAGGCACCGACTACGAGCAGTACTTC.

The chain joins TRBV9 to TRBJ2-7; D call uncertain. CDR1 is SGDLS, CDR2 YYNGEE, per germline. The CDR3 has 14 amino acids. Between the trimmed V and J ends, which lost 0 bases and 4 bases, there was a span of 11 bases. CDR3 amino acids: CASSVGVGPYEQYF. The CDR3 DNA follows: TGTGCCAGCAGCGTAGGGGTAGGTCCTTACGAGCAGTACTTC.

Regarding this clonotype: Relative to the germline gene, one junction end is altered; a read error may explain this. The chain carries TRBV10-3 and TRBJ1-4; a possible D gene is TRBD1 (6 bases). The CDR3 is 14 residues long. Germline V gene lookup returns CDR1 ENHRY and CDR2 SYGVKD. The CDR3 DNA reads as TGTGCCAGCAGTGAGGGGGAGACTAATGAAAAACTGTTTTTT. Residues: CASSEGETNEKLFF.

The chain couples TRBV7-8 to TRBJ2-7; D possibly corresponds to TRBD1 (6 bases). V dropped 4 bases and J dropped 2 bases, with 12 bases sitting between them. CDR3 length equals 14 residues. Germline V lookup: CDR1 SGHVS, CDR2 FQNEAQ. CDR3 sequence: CASSSQGSTYEQYF. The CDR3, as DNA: TGTGCCAGCAGCTCCCAGGGGTCTACCTACGAGCAGTACTTC.

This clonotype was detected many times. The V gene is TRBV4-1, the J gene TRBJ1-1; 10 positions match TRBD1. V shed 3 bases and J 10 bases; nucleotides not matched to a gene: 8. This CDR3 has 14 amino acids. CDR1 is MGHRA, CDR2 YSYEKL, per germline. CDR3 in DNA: TGCGCCAGCAGCCAGATAGACAGGGGGCAGGGAGCTTTCTTT. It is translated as CASSQIDRGQGAFF.

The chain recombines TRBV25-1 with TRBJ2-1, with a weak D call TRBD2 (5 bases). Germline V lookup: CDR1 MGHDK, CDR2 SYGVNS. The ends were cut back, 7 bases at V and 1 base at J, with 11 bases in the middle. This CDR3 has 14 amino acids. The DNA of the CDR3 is TGTGCCAGCAAGGACTCAGGATCCTACAATGAGCAGTTCTTC. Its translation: CASKDSGSYNEQFF.

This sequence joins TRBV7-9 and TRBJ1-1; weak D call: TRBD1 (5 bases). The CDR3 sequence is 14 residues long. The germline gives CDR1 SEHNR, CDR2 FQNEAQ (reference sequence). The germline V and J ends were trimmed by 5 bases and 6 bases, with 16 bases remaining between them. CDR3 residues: CASSTGTEGAEAFF. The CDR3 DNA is TGTGCCAGCAGCACCGGGACGGAGGGAGCTGAAGCTTTCTTT.

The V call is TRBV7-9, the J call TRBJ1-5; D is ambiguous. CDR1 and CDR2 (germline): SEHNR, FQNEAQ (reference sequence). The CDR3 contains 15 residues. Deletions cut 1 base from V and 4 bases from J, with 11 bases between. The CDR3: CASSLGAGWNQPQHF. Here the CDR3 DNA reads TGTGCCAGCAGCTTAGGCGCCGGGTGGAATCAGCCCCAGCATTTT. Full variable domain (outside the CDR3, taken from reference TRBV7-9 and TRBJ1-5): DTGVSQNPRHKITKRGQNVTFRCDPISEHNRLYWYRQTLGQGPEFLTYFQNEAQLEKSRLLSDRFSAERPKGSFSTLEIQRTEQGDSAMYLCASSLGAGWNQPQHFGDGTRLSIL.

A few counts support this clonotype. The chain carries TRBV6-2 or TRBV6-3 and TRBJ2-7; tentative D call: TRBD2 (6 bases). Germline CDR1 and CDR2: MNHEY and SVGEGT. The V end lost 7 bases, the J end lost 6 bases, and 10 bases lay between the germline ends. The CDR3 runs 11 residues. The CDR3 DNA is TGTGCCAGCACCCACGGGGGCGAGCAGTACTTC. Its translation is CASTHGGEQYF.

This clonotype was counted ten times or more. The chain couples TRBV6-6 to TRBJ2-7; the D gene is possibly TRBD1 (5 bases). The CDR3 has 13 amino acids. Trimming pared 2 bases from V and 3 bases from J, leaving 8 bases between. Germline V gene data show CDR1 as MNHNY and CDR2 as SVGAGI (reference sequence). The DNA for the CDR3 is TGTGCCAGCAGTTACGGGGCGAACTACGAGCAGTACTTC. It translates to CASSYGANYEQYF.

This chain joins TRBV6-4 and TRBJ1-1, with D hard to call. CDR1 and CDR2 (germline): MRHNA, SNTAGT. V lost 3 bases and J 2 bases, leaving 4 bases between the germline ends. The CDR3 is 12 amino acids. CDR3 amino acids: CASSEGNTEAFF. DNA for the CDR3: TGTGCCAGCAGTGAGGGTAACACTGAAGCTTTCTTT.

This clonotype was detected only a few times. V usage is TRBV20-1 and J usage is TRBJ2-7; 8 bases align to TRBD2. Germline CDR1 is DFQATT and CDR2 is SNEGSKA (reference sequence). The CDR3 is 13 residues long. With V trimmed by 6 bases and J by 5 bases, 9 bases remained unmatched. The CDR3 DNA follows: TGCAGTGCCATCAGCGGGAGTGTCGACGAGCAGTACTTC. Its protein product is CSAISGSVDEQYF.